Listed below are T cell receptor beta chains from one sample, sequenced in a study of T cells in Graves' hyperthyroidism and ophthalmopathy. Via MiXCR, TCRdb re-called the multiplex PCR reads, giving one row per CDR3 protein. Here the sample spans 550,000 to 850,000 distinct CDR3 sequences, 15% to 20% being singletons. The sample was blood. The receptor set was obtained from a woman aged 45-59 years with Graves' hyperthyroidism that later progressed to Graves' ophthalmopathy. Both conserved end residues are part of each CDR3. The order of the fields is CDR3 DNA, CDR3 protein, V gene, D gene, clone size, J gene. The D gene is left open where the match is weak. Clone size, where shown, is once, few, many, or a class for clones that have expanded.

CDR3 DNA: TGTGCCAGCACCTTATACGGTCCAGGAATGAACACTGAAGCTTTCTTT
CDR3 protein: CASTLYGPGMNTEAFF
V gene: TRBV6-1
D gene: NA
clone size: many
J gene: TRBJ1-1

CDR3 DNA: TGTGCCAGCAGGAGGACAGGGAATAATGAAAAACTGTTTTTT
CDR3 protein: CASRRTGNNEKLFF
V gene: TRBV27
D gene: TRBD1
clone size: few
J gene: TRBJ1-4

CDR3 DNA: TGTGCCAGCAGTATCACAGGGGCTTACGGCACTGAAGCTTTCTTT
CDR3 protein: CASSITGAYGTEAFF
V gene: TRBV12-3/TRBV12-4
D gene: TRBD1
clone size: many
J gene: TRBJ1-1

CDR3 DNA: TGTGCCAGCAGCGCCCCCGGGGGGAAGCAGTACTTC
CDR3 protein: CASSAPGGKQYF
V gene: TRBV2
D gene: TRBD2
clone size: NA
J gene: TRBJ2-7

CDR3 DNA: TGTGCCAGCAGAAAGGGATTCCCCTACAATGAGCAGTTCTTC
CDR3 protein: CASRKGFPYNEQFF
V gene: TRBV27
D gene: NA
clone size: NA
J gene: TRBJ2-1

CDR3 DNA: TGTGCCAGCAGCGTCCCCGGAGCGCGGGCTGAGCAGTTCTTC
CDR3 protein: CASSVPGARAEQFF
V gene: TRBV7-9
D gene: NA
clone size: NA
J gene: TRBJ2-1

CDR3 DNA: TGCAGTGCTAGAGTCCCGGGGACTAACAATGAGCAGTTCTTC
CDR3 protein: CSARVPGTNNEQFF
V gene: TRBV20-1
D gene: TRBD2
clone size: many
J gene: TRBJ2-1

CDR3 DNA: TGTGCCACCTCGGGTACCTCAGGCTATGGCTACACCTTC
CDR3 protein: CATSGTSGYGYTF
V gene: TRBV19
D gene: NA
clone size: NA
J gene: TRBJ1-2

CDR3 DNA: TGCGCCAGCAGCCTCGGCAGCAGGGGTATGCCCGGGGAGCTGTTTTTT
CDR3 protein: CASSLGSRGMPGELFF
V gene: TRBV5-1
D gene: NA
clone size: NA
J gene: TRBJ2-2

CDR3 DNA: TGTGCCAGCAGCTTAGGAGGGGGGTCAGATACGCAGTATTTT
CDR3 protein: CASSLGGGSDTQYF
V gene: TRBV11-2
D gene: NA
clone size: many
J gene: TRBJ2-3

CDR3 DNA: TGTGCCAGCAGTCCCCGGACTACCCCTAACAGCGATGAGCAGTTCTTC
CDR3 protein: CASSPRTTPNSDEQFF
V gene: TRBV12-3/TRBV12-4
D gene: NA
clone size: few
J gene: TRBJ2-1

CDR3 DNA: TGTGCCAGCAGCTTAGGGGTACCAGGACCCCTCCACTTT
CDR3 protein: CASSLGVPGPLHF
V gene: TRBV7-9
D gene: NA
clone size: NA
J gene: TRBJ1-6

CDR3 DNA: TGCAGAGGGACTAGCGGATCCAATGAGCAGTTCTTC
CDR3 protein: CRGTSGSNEQFF
V gene: TRBV20-1
D gene: TRBD2
clone size: NA
J gene: TRBJ2-1

CDR3 DNA: TGCAGTGCGGCCCGGGACAGAGATCTCAATGAGCAGTTCTTC
CDR3 protein: CSAARDRDLNEQFF
V gene: TRBV20-1
D gene: TRBD1
clone size: many
J gene: TRBJ2-1

CDR3 DNA: TGTGCCAGCAGTGACCACAGGGGGCGAGGTGAAGCTTTCTTT
CDR3 protein: CASSDHRGRGEAFF
V gene: TRBV2
D gene: TRBD1
clone size: few
J gene: TRBJ1-1

CDR3 DNA: TGTGCCAACAGCTGGGACAGGGCGACCTATGGCTACACCTTC
CDR3 protein: CANSWDRATYGYTF
V gene: TRBV11-1
D gene: TRBD1
clone size: NA
J gene: TRBJ1-2

CDR3 DNA: TGTGCCAGCACCCTAAGGACAGTCGAAGACGGCTACACCTTC
CDR3 protein: CASTLRTVEDGYTF
V gene: TRBV6-2/TRBV6-3
D gene: NA
clone size: NA
J gene: TRBJ1-2

CDR3 DNA: TGCAGTGCTGGCAGGGGCGGGGGCTATGGCTACACCTTC
CDR3 protein: CSAGRGGGYGYTF
V gene: TRBV20-1
D gene: NA
clone size: NA
J gene: TRBJ1-2

CDR3 DNA: TGTGCCAGCAGCTTTACTAACGGGGCCGAGCAGTACTTC
CDR3 protein: CASSFTNGAEQYF
V gene: TRBV11-2
D gene: NA
clone size: many
J gene: TRBJ2-7

CDR3 DNA: TGTGCCAGCAGTTTAAAGGGGGCGAAAACTGAAGCTTTCTTT
CDR3 protein: CASSLKGAKTEAFF
V gene: TRBV27
D gene: TRBD1
clone size: NA
J gene: TRBJ1-1

CDR3 DNA: TGTGCCAGCAGCTCCCGGACAGGGTCTGGAAACACCATATATTTT
CDR3 protein: CASSSRTGSGNTIYF
V gene: TRBV7-6
D gene: TRBD1
clone size: few
J gene: TRBJ1-3

CDR3 DNA: TGTGCCATCAGCAAAAATGGGGGGGAACCCTACGAGCAGTACTTC
CDR3 protein: CAISKNGGEPYEQYF
V gene: TRBV10-3
D gene: TRBD2
clone size: NA
J gene: TRBJ2-7

CDR3 DNA: TGCAGTGCGGCACACGGAGCCTATGGCTACACCTTC
CDR3 protein: CSAAHGAYGYTF
V gene: TRBV20-1
D gene: NA
clone size: few
J gene: TRBJ1-2

CDR3 DNA: TGTGCCAGCAGCCCCCCGGGGGTGAATGAGCAGTTCTTC
CDR3 protein: CASSPPGVNEQFF
V gene: TRBV12-3/TRBV12-4
D gene: NA
clone size: many
J gene: TRBJ2-1

CDR3 DNA: TGCGCCAGCAGCTTGGTTGGGGGCCTGGACACCGGGGAGCTGTTTTTT
CDR3 protein: CASSLVGGLDTGELFF
V gene: TRBV5-1
D gene: NA
clone size: few
J gene: TRBJ2-2

CDR3 DNA: TGTGCCAGCAGTGACTGGAATTTGAACACTGAAGCTTTCTTT
CDR3 protein: CASSDWNLNTEAFF
V gene: TRBV6-1
D gene: NA
clone size: many
J gene: TRBJ1-1

CDR3 DNA: TGTGCCTGGAGTGGTAAATCGACAGGAGGGGATTCACCCCTCCACTTT
CDR3 protein: CAWSGKSTGGDSPLHF
V gene: TRBV30
D gene: NA
clone size: many
J gene: TRBJ1-6

CDR3 DNA: TGTGCCAGCAGTGGAGGGACAGATCCTGGAAACACCATATATTTT
CDR3 protein: CASSGGTDPGNTIYF
V gene: TRBV6-1
D gene: TRBD1
clone size: few
J gene: TRBJ1-3

CDR3 DNA: TGTGCCAGCAGTTACTCCGGGGATAACACTGAAGCTTTCTTT
CDR3 protein: CASSYSGDNTEAFF
V gene: TRBV6-5
D gene: NA
clone size: NA
J gene: TRBJ1-1

CDR3 DNA: TGTGCCAGCAGCTTAGGGTCTCAAGAGGCCCAGTACTTC
CDR3 protein: CASSLGSQEAQYF
V gene: TRBV11-2
D gene: NA
clone size: few
J gene: TRBJ2-5

CDR3 DNA: TGTGCCAGCAGCCTACGGACAGGGGGCGCGGATTCACCCCTCCACTTT
CDR3 protein: CASSLRTGGADSPLHF
V gene: TRBV5-6
D gene: TRBD1
clone size: NA
J gene: TRBJ1-6

CDR3 DNA: TGCAGTGCTTGGGACAGGGGGGATAACAATGAGCAGTTCTTC
CDR3 protein: CSAWDRGDNNEQFF
V gene: TRBV20-1
D gene: TRBD1
clone size: few
J gene: TRBJ2-1

CDR3 DNA: TGTGCCAGCAGCTTTGGCGGATGGAACACAGATACGCAGTATTTT
CDR3 protein: CASSFGGWNTDTQYF
V gene: TRBV5-6
D gene: NA
clone size: many
J gene: TRBJ2-3

CDR3 DNA: TGTGCCAGCGAGGGACAGGGGGCAGATACGCAGTATTTT
CDR3 protein: CASEGQGADTQYF
V gene: TRBV7-9
D gene: TRBD1
clone size: few
J gene: TRBJ2-3

CDR3 DNA: TGTGCCTCGCAACAGCTAGGAAGTGAAAAACTGTTTTTT
CDR3 protein: CASQQLGSEKLFF
V gene: TRBV27
D gene: NA
clone size: few
J gene: TRBJ1-4

CDR3 DNA: TGTGCCAGCAGCTTACCCGCGGGGGGCACAACTAACTATGGCTACACCTTC
CDR3 protein: CASSLPAGGTTNYGYTF
V gene: TRBV11-1
D gene: NA
clone size: NA
J gene: TRBJ1-2

CDR3 DNA: TGTGCCAGCAGTTTAGCGACGGGAGACTTGGGGGAGCAGTACTTC
CDR3 protein: CASSLATGDLGEQYF
V gene: TRBV12-3/TRBV12-4
D gene: NA
clone size: NA
J gene: TRBJ2-7

CDR3 DNA: TGTGCCAGCAGCGAAACAGGGAATCAGCCCCAGCATTTT
CDR3 protein: CASSETGNQPQHF
V gene: TRBV9
D gene: NA
clone size: few
J gene: TRBJ1-5

CDR3 DNA: TGTGCCAGCAGCTCTCGACAGGGGGAGACACCCCTCCACTTT
CDR3 protein: CASSSRQGETPLHF
V gene: TRBV7-9
D gene: TRBD1
clone size: NA
J gene: TRBJ1-6

CDR3 DNA: TGCAGCGTCAACCGGGACAGGAACACTGAAGCTTTCTTT
CDR3 protein: CSVNRDRNTEAFF
V gene: TRBV29-1
D gene: TRBD1
clone size: NA
J gene: TRBJ1-1

CDR3 DNA: TGCGCCAGCAGCCAGGTTGGACAGGGGCTCCCCGGGGAGCTGTTTTTT
CDR3 protein: CASSQVGQGLPGELFF
V gene: TRBV4-1
D gene: TRBD1
clone size: many
J gene: TRBJ2-2

CDR3 DNA: TGTGCCAGTAGTACCTCCGGGACACCGAACACTGAAGCTTTCTTT
CDR3 protein: CASSTSGTPNTEAFF
V gene: TRBV19
D gene: NA
clone size: few
J gene: TRBJ1-1

CDR3 DNA: TGTGCCTTACATAGGGGCTCCTATAATTCACCCCTCCACTTT
CDR3 protein: CALHRGSYNSPLHF
V gene: TRBV30
D gene: NA
clone size: many
J gene: TRBJ1-6